Below are 17 T cell receptor beta chains sequenced from a single sample in a study of cytomegalovirus exposure and HLA in healthy donors. The PCR had 60 Vbeta and 13 Jbeta primers. TCRdb keeps only in-frame clones here, not all; method: immunoSEQ multiplex PCR. The table lists about 98,000 clones, over 70% of them singletons, with roughly 11% in the top ten. Sequenced input: PBMCs. The receptors originated from a young man in good health and CMV-seropositive.

The chain uses TRBV15 and TRBJ2-2, with 7 nucleotides matching TRBD1. Trimming removed 5 bases from V and 7 bases from J; junction bases left unmatched: 10. Germline lookup yields CDR1 LNHNV and CDR2 YYDKDF (reference sequence). The CDR3 runs to 15 residues. CDR3 residues: CATSDERGRDGELFF. DNA of the CDR3: TGTGCCACCAGCGATGAAAGGGGGCGCGACGGGGAGCTGTTTTTT.

The V gene is TRBV19, the J gene TRBJ2-7, with 11 nucleotides matching TRBD1. The CDR3 is made up of 14 amino acids. V shed 5 bases, J shed 4 bases, and the junction held 4 bases outside the gene matches. From germline, CDR1 is LNHDA and CDR2 SQIVND (reference sequence). CDR3 in DNA: TGTGCCAGTAGTCCGGACAGGGGGCTATACGAGCAGTACTTC. Translated: CASSPDRGLYEQYF.

The rearrangement links TRBV27 to TRBJ2-3; 9 bases align to TRBD1. Germline V gives CDR1 MNHEY, CDR2 SMNVEV (reference sequence). CDR3 size: 18 residues. V lost 5 bases, J lost 1 base, and 13 bases stayed unmatched. The CDR3 nucleotides read TGTGCCAGCAGTAGGACAGGGGATCCGTCTCGGGGCACAGATACGCAGTATTTT. This sequence encodes CASSRTGDPSRGTDTQYF.

The genes are TRBV7-9 and TRBJ2-7; 7 bases line up with TRBD1. The CDR3 is 13 amino acids. V lost 4 bases to trimming and J lost 2 bases; unmatched junction nucleotides: 2. Germline loops: CDR1 SEHNR, CDR2 FQNEAQ (reference sequence). The DNA of the CDR3 is TGTGCCAGCAGCTCGGACAGGACCTACGAGCAGTACTTC. It encodes CASSSDRTYEQYF. The entire variable domain, with the rest obtained from reference TRBV7-9 and TRBJ2-7, is as follows: DTGVSQNPRHKITKRGQNVTFRCDPISEHNRLYWYRQTLGQGPEFLTYFQNEAQLEKSRLLSDRFSAERPKGSFSTLEIQRTEQGDSAMYLCASSSDRTYEQYFGPGTRLTVT.

V is TRBV19 and J is TRBJ2-4; a possible D gene is TRBD1 (5 bases). V was cut by 0 bases and J by 11 bases, with 11 bases left in between. Germline values: CDR1 LNHDA, CDR2 SQIVND (reference sequence). The CDR3 is made up of 13 amino acids. The CDR3 here is CASSIDRTTLQYF. CDR3 DNA: TGTGCCAGTAGTATAGATCGGACAACCCTTCAGTACTTC.

In this sample, this clone turned up a few times. The chain recombines TRBV5-1 with TRBJ2-3; TRBD2 agrees at 7 bases. Trimming took 7 bases from V and 4 from J; bases not matched to a gene: 9. CDR1 is SGHRS, CDR2 YFSETQ, per germline. CDR3 length: 14 residues. CDR3 coding DNA: TGCGCCAGCCGTCTCGCGGGGGTGGCAGATACGCAGTATTTT. Translation gives CASRLAGVADTQYF.

J is TRBJ1-2 and V is TRBV4-1; weak D call: TRBD1 (5 bases). The length of the CDR3 is 18 residues. V was pared by 2 bases and J by 1 base, with 20 bases between. Germline V gives CDR1 MGHRA, CDR2 YSYEKL. CDR3 region: CASSQTPQGLADNYGYTF. In nucleotides, the CDR3 is TGCGCCAGCAGCCAAACGCCCCAGGGTTTGGCTGATAACTATGGCTACACCTTC.

The chain carries TRBV27 and TRBJ1-5; TRBD1 might be the D (6 bases). V was trimmed by 1 base and J by 6 bases, leaving 16 bases between them. Germline V gives CDR1 MNHEY, CDR2 SMNVEV (reference sequence). This CDR3 comprises 16 residues. This chain's CDR3 is CASSLYGGGSPQPQHF. As DNA, the CDR3 is TGTGCCAGCAGTTTATACGGGGGCGGGAGTCCTCAGCCCCAGCATTTT.

The V and J genes are TRBV5-1 and TRBJ1-2; 7 positions agree with TRBD1. The germline V gene encodes CDR1 SGHRS and CDR2 YFSETQ. With V trimmed by 8 bases and J by 0 bases, 7 bases remained unmatched. The CDR3 has 14 amino acids. The CDR3 DNA reads TGCGCCAGTCGACCAGGGGGGTCTAACTATGGCTACACCTTC. It codes for CASRPGGSNYGYTF.

This clone came up a few times. The J gene is TRBJ2-7, the V gene TRBV27, with a tentative D call TRBD1 (5 bases). This CDR3 has 13 residues. V lost 4 bases to trimming and J lost 4 bases, with 11 bases between them. Germline CDR1 MNHEY, CDR2 SMNVEV (reference sequence). The CDR3 region is CASSYKTEYEQYF. Here the CDR3 DNA reads TGTGCCAGCAGTTATAAGACAGAATACGAGCAGTACTTC.

The chain employs TRBV10-3 and TRBJ1-6; D remains ambiguous. This CDR3 contains 16 residues. Germline V gene data show CDR1 as ENHRY and CDR2 as SYGVKD. V was clipped by 5 bases and J by 0 bases, with 11 bases between them. The CDR3: CAISLGRSSYNSPLHF. The CDR3 DNA follows: TGTGCCATCAGTTTAGGTCGGAGCTCCTATAATTCACCCCTCCACTTT.

The chain has TRBV9 and TRBJ2-1; weak D call: TRBD2 (6 bases). With 2 bases removed from V and 4 bases from J, the gap between germline ends came to 10 bases. Per the germline V gene, CDR1 is SGDLS and CDR2 is YYNGEE. The CDR3 runs to 14 residues. CDR3 residues: CASSVSGGYNEQFF. For the CDR3, the DNA is TGTGCCAGCAGCGTGTCCGGGGGTTACAATGAGCAGTTCTTC.

The chain combines TRBV7-8 with TRBJ2-2, with a tentative D call TRBD1 (6 bases). Germline V lookup: CDR1 SGHVS, CDR2 FQNEAQ. This CDR3 has 19 amino acids. Between the trimmed V and J ends, which lost 6 bases and 2 bases, there was a span of 25 bases. The CDR3 DNA sequence: TGTGCCAGCAGTTTAAAAACCATCTACAGGGACATCAACACCGGGGAGCTGTTTTTT. As protein: CASSLKTIYRDINTGELFF.

This clone appeared a few times. V usage is TRBV6-1 and J usage is TRBJ1-5; TRBD1 matches at 7 bases. The CDR3 extends over 14 amino acids. The germline V gene encodes CDR1 MNHNS and CDR2 SASEGT. Losses at the gene ends were 6 bases for V and 0 bases for J; bases not matched to a gene: 2. CDR3 sequence reads: CASRGQISNQPQHF. The CDR3 bases are TGTGCCAGCAGGGGACAGATTAGCAATCAGCCCCAGCATTTT.

V gene TRBV21-1 combines with J gene TRBJ2-5; whether TRBD1, the table's D call, matches the DNA was not checked. TRBV21-1 is flagged as a pseudogene. This CDR3 region has 19 residues. CDR3 loop: CASSKEARAPGALKETQYF. Here the CDR3 DNA reads TGTGCCAGCAGCAAAGAAGCCAGGGCCCCGGGCGCCCTCAAAGAGACCCAGTACTTC.

The rearrangement joins TRBV6-5 to TRBJ2-1; the match to TRBD1 covers 10 bases. Germline-derived CDR1 and CDR2 are MNHEY and SVGAGI. The J segment lost 3 bases and the V segment lost 7 bases, leaving 6 bases of the junction unmatched. The CDR3 length is 15 residues. In DNA, the CDR3 is TGTGCCAGCACCTACGGACAGGGGGGCTACAATGAGCAGTTCTTC. Protein: CASTYGQGGYNEQFF.

The V call is TRBV5-1, the J call TRBJ2-5, with D perhaps TRBD1 (5 bases). The CDR3 has 16 amino acids. V dropped 4 bases and J dropped 0 bases, with 16 bases sitting between them. Germline CDR1 and CDR2: SGHRS and YFSETQ. CDR3 sequence: CASSDRQTRYQETQYF. CDR3 DNA sequence: TGCGCCAGCAGCGATCGACAGACTCGGTACCAAGAGACCCAGTACTTC. The variable domain in full, completed from reference TRBV5-1 and TRBJ2-5, reads KAGVTQTPRYLIKTRGQQVTLSCSPISGHRSVSWYQQTPGQGLQFLFEYFSETQRNKGNFPGRFSGRQFSNSRSEMNVSTLELGDSALYLCASSDRQTRYQETQYFGPGTRLLVL.